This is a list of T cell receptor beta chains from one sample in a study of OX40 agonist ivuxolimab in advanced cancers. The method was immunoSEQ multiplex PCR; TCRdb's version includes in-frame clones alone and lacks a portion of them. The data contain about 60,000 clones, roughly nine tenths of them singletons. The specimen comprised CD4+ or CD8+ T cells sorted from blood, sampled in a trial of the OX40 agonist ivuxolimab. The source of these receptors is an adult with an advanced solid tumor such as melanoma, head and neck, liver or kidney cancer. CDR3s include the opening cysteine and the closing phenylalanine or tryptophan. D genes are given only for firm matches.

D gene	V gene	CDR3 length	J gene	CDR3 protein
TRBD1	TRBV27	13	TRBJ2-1	CASRGDRGVSEFF
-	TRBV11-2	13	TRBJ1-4	CASSTPPNEKLFF
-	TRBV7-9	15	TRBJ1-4	CASSLAGPTGEKLFF
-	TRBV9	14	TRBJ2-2	CASSRGPNTGELFF
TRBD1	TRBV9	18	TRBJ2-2	CASSPRQGSALVAGELFF
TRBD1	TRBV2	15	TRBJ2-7	CASSEGNRGSYEQYF
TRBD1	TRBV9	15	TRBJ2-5	CASSLRTGGLETQYF
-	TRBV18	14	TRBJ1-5	CASSPDESNQPQHF
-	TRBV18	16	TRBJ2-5	CASSPQTRDSQETQYF
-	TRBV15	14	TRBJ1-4	CATSRAGINEKLFF
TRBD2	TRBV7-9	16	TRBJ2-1	CASSLAQWREGNEQFF
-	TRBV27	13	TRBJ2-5	CASRRTAQETQYF
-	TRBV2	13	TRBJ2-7	CASSVQNTYEQYF
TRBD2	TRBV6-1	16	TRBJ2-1	CASSEGTSGRGNEQFF
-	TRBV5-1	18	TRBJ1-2	CASSLSPATAGANYGYTF
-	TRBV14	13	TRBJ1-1	CASSRNGNTEAFF
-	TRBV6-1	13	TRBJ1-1	CASFRTVNTEAFF
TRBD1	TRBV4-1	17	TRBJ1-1	CASSPLGQGGMNTEAFF
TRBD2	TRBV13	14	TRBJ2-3	CASSSSGRSYTQYF
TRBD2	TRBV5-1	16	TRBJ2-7	CASSQLGLANSYEQYF
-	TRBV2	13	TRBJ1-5	CASNSRGNQPQHF
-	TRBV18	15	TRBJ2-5	CASSPSGSNQETQYF
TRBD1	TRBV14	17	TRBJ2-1	CASSQGTGTGYYNEQFF
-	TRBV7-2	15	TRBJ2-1	CASSLDRRGNNEQFF
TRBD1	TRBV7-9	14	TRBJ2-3	CASSKTGEGDTQYF
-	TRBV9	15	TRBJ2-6	CASSVGISGANVLTF
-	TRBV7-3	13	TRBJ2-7	CASSLNQRTEQYF
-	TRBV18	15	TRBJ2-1	CASSPPAQGGNEQFF
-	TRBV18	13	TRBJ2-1	CASSPLQYNEQFF
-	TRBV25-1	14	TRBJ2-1	CASSSISSYNEQFF
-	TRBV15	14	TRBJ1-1	CATSRVRGDTEAFF
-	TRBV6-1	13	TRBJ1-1	CATRLRMNTEAFF
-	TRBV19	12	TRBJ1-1	CASSIHRTEAFF
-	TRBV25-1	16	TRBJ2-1	CASSELHGVGAGEQFF
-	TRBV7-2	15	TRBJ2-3	CASSLGVGRADTQYF
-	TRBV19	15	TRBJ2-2	CASSRDIFNTGELFF
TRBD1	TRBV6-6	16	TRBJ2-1	CASSYLGQGNFNEQFF
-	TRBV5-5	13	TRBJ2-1	CASSLGIGNEQFF
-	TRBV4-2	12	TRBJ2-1	CASSQGGPEQFF
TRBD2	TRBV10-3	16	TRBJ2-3	CAIRDTPGLRTDTQYF